This is a list of T cell receptor beta chains from one sample in a study of shared clonotypes between healthy human individuals. Some clones are missing from TCRdb's copy, which holds only in-frame ones; the method was immunoSEQ multiplex PCR. The sample records more than 400,000 clones, around 73% being singletons. Sequencing was carried out using PBMCs. The receptors derive from a woman in her forties in good health. Some clones in this sample may be carry-over from other donors' samples. CDR3s include the opening cysteine and the closing phenylalanine or tryptophan. A D gene is named only where the DNA matches it firmly. Clone size is not always given. Where it is, it says once, few, many or a class for expanded clones.

d_call	clone_size	j_call	v_call	cdr3_length	cdr3_aa	cdr3_nt
TRBD1	-	TRBJ2-3	TRBV5-1	16	CASSLFLQGAADTQYF	TGCGCCAGCAGCTTGTTTTTACAGGGGGCCGCAGATACGCAGTATTTT
-	-	TRBJ2-7	TRBV27	15	CASSPTAGGTYEQYF	TGTGCCAGCAGCCCTACAGCCGGAGGGACTTACGAGCAGTACTTC
-	-	TRBJ2-2	TRBV27	14	CASSFLSQTGELFF	TGTGCCAGCAGTTTCCTAAGTCAGACCGGGGAGCTGTTTTTT
TRBD2	-	TRBJ2-1	TRBV11-2	16	CASSPRGSGRFNEQFF	TGTGCCAGCAGCCCCAGGGGTAGCGGGAGATTCAATGAGCAGTTCTTC
TRBD2	-	TRBJ2-2	TRBV7-7	16	CASSQRSGSGTGELFF	TGTGCCAGCAGCCAGCGCAGCGGGAGTGGGACCGGGGAGCTGTTTTTT
TRBD1	-	TRBJ2-5	TRBV5-1	14	CASSEGAGQETQYF	TGCGCCAGCAGCGAGGGGGCAGGGCAAGAGACCCAGTACTTC
-	-	TRBJ2-1	TRBV7-9	16	CASSSPEGASYNEQFF	TGTGCCAGCAGCTCCCCAGAAGGGGCTTCCTACAATGAGCAGTTCTTC
TRBD1	-	TRBJ2-4	TRBV28	15	CASSSMTGGKNIQYF	TGTGCCAGCAGTTCAATGACAGGGGGCAAAAACATTCAGTACTTC
TRBD2	-	TRBJ2-1	TRBV7-8	15	CASSLWLAGSNEQFF	TGTGCCAGCAGCTTATGGCTAGCGGGAAGCAATGAGCAGTTCTTC
TRBD2	-	TRBJ2-1	TRBV7-8	16	CASSLALAASYNEQFF	TGTGCCAGCAGCTTAGCCCTAGCGGCCTCCTACAATGAGCAGTTCTTC
-	-	TRBJ2-5	TRBV7-2	15	CASSLDGGMGETQYF	TGTGCCAGCAGCTTAGATGGAGGGATGGGGGAGACCCAGTACTTC
-	-	TRBJ2-7	TRBV7-2	13	CASSLGNGYEQYF	TGTGCCAGCAGCTTAGGTAACGGCTACGAGCAGTACTTC
-	-	TRBJ2-2	TRBV18	17	CASSPNTPDLTTGELFF	TGTGCCAGCTCACCAAATACCCCGGACCTTACGACCGGGGAGCTGTTTTTT
TRBD1	-	TRBJ1-2	TRBV6-6	13	CASSLDRGIGYTF	TGTGCCAGCAGCCTGGACAGGGGGATCGGCTACACCTTC
-	once	TRBJ2-7	TRBV30	13	CAWSQGLYYEQYF	TGTGCCTGGAGTCAGGGTCTGTACTACGAGCAGTACTTC
TRBD2	-	TRBJ2-1	TRBV29-1	17	CSVSLRTSGRPYNEQFF	TGCAGCGTTTCCCTCAGGACTAGCGGGAGACCCTACAATGAGCAGTTCTTC
TRBD2	-	TRBJ2-7	TRBV5-1	17	CASSLGSWTSFSYEQYF	TGCGCCAGCAGCTTGGGCTCTTGGACTAGCTTTTCCTACGAGCAGTACTTC
-	many	TRBJ2-7	TRBV6-5	11	CASGREYEQYF	TGTGCCAGTGGAAGGGAGTACGAGCAGTACTTC
TRBD1	-	TRBJ2-7	TRBV9	17	CASSVGLTRGDRDEQYF	TGTGCCAGCAGCGTGGGCCTAACCCGGGGGGACAGGGACGAGCAGTACTTC
-	-	TRBJ1-4	TRBV6-6	14	CASSYTGYGEKLFF	TGTGCCAGCAGTTACACAGGGTACGGTGAAAAACTGTTTTTT
-	-	TRBJ2-1	TRBV2	14	CASSEATKGVEQFF	TGTGCCAGCAGTGAAGCGACGAAGGGGGTTGAGCAGTTCTTC
-	-	TRBJ1-6	TRBV5-1	13	CASSLDGNSPLHF	TGCGCCAGCAGCTTGGACGGTAATTCACCCCTCCACTTT
TRBD2	-	TRBJ2-1	TRBV29-1	14	CSVESSGSFNEQFF	TGCAGCGTTGAATCTAGCGGGAGTTTTAATGAGCAGTTCTTC
TRBD2	-	TRBJ2-2	TRBV25-1	17	CASRGATSGSLDGELFF	TGTGCCAGCAGGGGTGCTACTAGCGGGAGCTTAGACGGGGAGCTGTTTTTT
TRBD1	-	TRBJ1-4	TRBV11-2	17	CASSLQRQGASNEKLFF	TGTGCCAGCAGCTTACAAAGACAGGGGGCGTCTAATGAAAAACTGTTTTTT
-	-	TRBJ1-6	TRBV28	14	CASTQGQNNSPLHF	TGTGCCAGCACCCAGGGGCAGAATAATTCACCCCTCCACTTT
-	-	TRBJ2-6	TRBV7-2	16	CASSPPAAAGANVLTF	TGTGCCAGCAGCCCCCCGGCGGCCGCGGGGGCCAACGTCCTGACTTTC
TRBD1	-	TRBJ2-3	TRBV7-9	15	CASSKPGQVDDTQYF	TGTGCCAGCAGCAAACCGGGACAGGTTGATGATACGCAGTATTTT
TRBD2	-	TRBJ2-5	TRBV6-1	13	CAHSGTIQETQYF	TGTGCCCACAGCGGGACTATCCAAGAGACCCAGTACTTC
TRBD1	many	TRBJ2-7	TRBV27	17	CASILSIRDRVAYEQYF	TGTGCCAGCATTTTAAGTATCCGGGACAGGGTTGCCTACGAGCAGTACTTC
-	-	TRBJ2-7	TRBV10-2	16	CASSARRGGGPNEQYF	TGCGCCAGCAGTGCTCGCCGAGGAGGGGGACCCAACGAGCAGTACTTC
-	-	TRBJ1-1	TRBV14	13	CASSQQGDTEAFF	TGTGCCAGCAGCCAACAGGGAGACACTGAAGCTTTCTTT
-	-	TRBJ2-7	TRBV5-6	13	CASSPDRNYEQYF	TGTGCCAGCAGCCCCGACAGGAACTACGAGCAGTACTTC